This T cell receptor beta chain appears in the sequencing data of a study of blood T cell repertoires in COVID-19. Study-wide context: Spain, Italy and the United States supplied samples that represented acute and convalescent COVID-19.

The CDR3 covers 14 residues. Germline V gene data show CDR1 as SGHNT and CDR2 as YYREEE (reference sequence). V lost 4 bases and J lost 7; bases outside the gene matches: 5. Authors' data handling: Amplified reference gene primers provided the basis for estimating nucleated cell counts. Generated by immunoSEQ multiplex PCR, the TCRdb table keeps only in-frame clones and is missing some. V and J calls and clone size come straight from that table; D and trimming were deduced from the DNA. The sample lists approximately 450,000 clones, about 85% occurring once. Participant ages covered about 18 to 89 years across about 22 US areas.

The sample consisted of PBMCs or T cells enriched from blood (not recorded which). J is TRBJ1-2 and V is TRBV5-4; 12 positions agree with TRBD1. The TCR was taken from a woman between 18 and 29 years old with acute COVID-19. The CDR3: CASSAGQGAGGYTF. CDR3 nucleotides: TGTGCCAGCAGCGCGGGACAGGGGGCTGGTGGCTACACCTTC.